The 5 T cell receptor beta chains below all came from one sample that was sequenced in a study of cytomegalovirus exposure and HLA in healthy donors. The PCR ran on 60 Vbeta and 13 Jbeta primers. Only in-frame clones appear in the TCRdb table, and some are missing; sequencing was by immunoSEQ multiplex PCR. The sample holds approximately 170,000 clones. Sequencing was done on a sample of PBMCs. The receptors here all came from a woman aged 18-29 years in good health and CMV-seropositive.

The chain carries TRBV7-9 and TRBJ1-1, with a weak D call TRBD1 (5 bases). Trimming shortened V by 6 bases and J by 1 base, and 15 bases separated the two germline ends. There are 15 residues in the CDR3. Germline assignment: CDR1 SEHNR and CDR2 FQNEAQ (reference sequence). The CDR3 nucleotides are TGTGCCAGCAGACCCCTCGGGAGGGGGAACACTGAAGCTTTCTTT. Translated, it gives CASRPLGRGNTEAFF.

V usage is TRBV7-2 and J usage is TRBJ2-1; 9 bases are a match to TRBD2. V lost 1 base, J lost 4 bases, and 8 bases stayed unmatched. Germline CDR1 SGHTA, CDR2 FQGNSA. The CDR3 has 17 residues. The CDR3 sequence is CASSLVVAGGTYNEQFF. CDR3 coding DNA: TGTGCCAGCAGCTTAGTAGTCGCGGGGGGGACTTACAATGAGCAGTTCTTC.

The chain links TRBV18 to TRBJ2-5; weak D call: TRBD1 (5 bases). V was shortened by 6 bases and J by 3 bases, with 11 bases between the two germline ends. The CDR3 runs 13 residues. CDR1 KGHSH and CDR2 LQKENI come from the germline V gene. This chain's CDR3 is CASSITREETQYF. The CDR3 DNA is TGTGCCAGCTCGATCACCAGGGAAGAGACCCAGTACTTC.

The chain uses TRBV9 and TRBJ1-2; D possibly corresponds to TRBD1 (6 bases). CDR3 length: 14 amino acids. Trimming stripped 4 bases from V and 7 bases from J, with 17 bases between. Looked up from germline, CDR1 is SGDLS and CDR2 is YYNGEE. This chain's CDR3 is CASSPPSQGLGYTF. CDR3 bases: TGTGCCAGCAGCCCCCCATCACAGGGCCTTGGCTACACCTTC. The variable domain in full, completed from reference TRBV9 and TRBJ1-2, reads DSGVTQTPKHLITATGQRVTLRCSPRSGDLSVYWYQQSLDQGLQFLIQYYNGEERAKGNILERFSAQQFPDLHSELNLSSLELGDSALYFCASSPPSQGLGYTFGSGTRLTVV.

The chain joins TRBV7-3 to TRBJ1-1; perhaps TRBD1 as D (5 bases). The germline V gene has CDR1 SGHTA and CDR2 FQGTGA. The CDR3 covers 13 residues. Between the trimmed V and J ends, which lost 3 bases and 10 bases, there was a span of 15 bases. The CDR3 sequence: CASSLGGRERAFF. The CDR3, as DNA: TGTGCCAGCAGCTTGGGAGGCAGGGAACGAGCTTTCTTT.